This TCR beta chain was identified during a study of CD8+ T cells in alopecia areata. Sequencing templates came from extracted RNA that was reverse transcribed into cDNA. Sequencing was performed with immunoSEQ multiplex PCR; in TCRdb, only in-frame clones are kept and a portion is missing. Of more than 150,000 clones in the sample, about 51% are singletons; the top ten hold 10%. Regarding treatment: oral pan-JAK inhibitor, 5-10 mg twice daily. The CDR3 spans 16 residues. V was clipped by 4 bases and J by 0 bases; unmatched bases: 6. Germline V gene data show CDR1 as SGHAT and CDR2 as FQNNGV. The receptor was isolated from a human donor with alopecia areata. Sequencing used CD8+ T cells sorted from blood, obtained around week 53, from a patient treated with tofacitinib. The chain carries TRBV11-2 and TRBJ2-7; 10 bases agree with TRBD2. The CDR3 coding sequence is TGTGCCAGCAGCTCCCTAACTAGCGGGACCTCCTACGAGCAGTACTTC. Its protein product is CASSSLTSGTSYEQYF.